This note documents a single TCR beta chain sequence. Germline V lookup: CDR1 SEHNR, CDR2 FQNEAQ (reference sequence). V dropped 1 base and J dropped 6 bases, with 7 bases sitting between them. The CDR3 has 13 residues. The sample originates from a study of identical twins. MiXCR, applied by TCRdb to the 5' RACE reads, yields one record per CDR3 protein. The table shows some 1,700,000 distinct CDR3 sequences, with under 35% occurring only once. The source material was cord blood. The chain is built from TRBV7-9 and TRBJ1-5; D remains ambiguous. The source is a newborn girl in good health. The CDR3 sequence: CASSLDVAQPQHF. The CDR3 nucleotides are TGTGCCAGCAGCTTAGATGTTGCTCAGCCCCAGCATTTT.